This TCR beta chain is drawn from a study of follicular helper T cells after annual influenza vaccination. Turning to this clone: Its antigen is currently unknown.

Time point of the sample: 2014-2015 season, pre-vaccination. Study-level results: Plasmablast frequency change correlated with clonality change in ICOS+CD38+ cTfh. Most later recoveries of Day 7 ICOS+CD38+ clones were ICOS-CD38- cTfh. Recurrent ICOS+CD38+ cTfh clonotypes included tetramer and AIM influenza-specific ones.

This table comes from immunoSEQ multiplex PCR, and its TCRdb copy is limited to in-frame clones, with some not included. Seen here are over 12,000 clones, 80% to 90% observed once, and the top ten hold 0.27%. Germline V gene sequence: CDR1 SGDLS, CDR2 YYNGEE. CDR3 length equals 14 residues. Trimming shortened V by 1 base and J by 0 bases, and 7 bases separated the two germline ends. This specimen was CXCR5- memory CD4+ T cells sorted from blood, taken on the day of influenza vaccination. This TCR was sampled from an adult who received the influenza vaccine. This rearrangement joins TRBV9 to TRBJ1-1; D is uncertain. The CDR3 nucleotides read TGTGCCAGCAGCGTATCGGGCATGAACACTGAAGCTTTCTTT. Residues: CASSVSGMNTEAFF.